Below, 3 T cell receptor beta chains from the same sample are listed, as sequenced in a study of CD8 T cells in Susac syndrome. Random hexamers served to reverse transcribe roughly 0.45 to 1 ug RNA. TCRdb ran MiXCR on the immunoSEQ multiplex PCR reads and lists one entry per CDR3 protein. This sample has more than 70,000 distinct CDR3 sequences, with 94% found just once. The source material was CD8+ T cells from PBMCs. The receptors come from a human donor with Susac syndrome.

The CDR3 spells CASRGNVSYEQYF. In DNA form, the CDR3 reads TGTGCCAGCCGGGGGAACGTTTCCTACGAGCAGTACTTC. The V gene is TRBV21-1, the J gene TRBJ2-7; TRBD1, the table's D call, lacks a check against the DNA. TRBV21-1 is shown as a pseudogene. The CDR3 contains 13 residues.

The chain has TRBV10-3 and TRBJ2-7; D unclear. Trimming stripped 0 bases from V and 7 bases from J, with 7 bases between. The CDR3 loop spans 12 amino acids. Germline CDR1 ENHRY, CDR2 SYGVKD. The CDR3 is CAISESPKEQYF. The CDR3 DNA is TGTGCCATCAGTGAGTCCCCAAAAGAGCAGTACTTC.

The rearrangement links TRBV5-6 to TRBJ2-7; unclear D gene. Germline V CDR1 and CDR2: SGHDT, YYEEEE. With 0 bases removed from V and 2 bases from J, the gap between germline ends came to 9 bases. The CDR3 consists of 14 residues. The DNA of the CDR3 is TGTGCCAGCAGCTTGGAAACCGCACCCTACGAGCAGTACTTC. It encodes CASSLETAPYEQYF. Variable domain in full (rest from reference TRBV5-6 and TRBJ2-7): DAGVTQSPTHLIKTRGQQVTLRCSPKSGHDTVSWYQQALGQGPQFIFQYYEEEERQRGNFPDRFSGHQFPNYSSELNVNALLLGDSALYLCASSLETAPYEQYFGPGTRLTVT.